This T cell receptor (beta chain) was identified in a study of beta chain features in type 1 diabetes. This clone showed up many times. Its target is not known. Study-level results: Patients with Type 1 diabetes showed moderately but significantly shorter TCRB CDR3s in all four CD4+ subsets.

What was sequenced were expressed TCRB transcripts, since all of the isolated RNA had been reverse transcribed. Method: immunoSEQ multiplex PCR; TCRdb's copy keeps in-frame clones and lacks some. The repertoire holds some 360,000 clones, with about 10% as singletons. Germline V gene data show CDR1 as ENHRY and CDR2 as SYGVKD. The CDR3 loop spans 13 amino acids. V lost 4 bases and J lost 1, with 5 bases in between. The sequence was collected from a man aged 25-45 years with type 1 diabetes. Input material: central memory CD4+ T cells from blood. V usage is TRBV10-3 and J usage is TRBJ2-1, with TRBD2 as a possible D gene (5 bases). The CDR3 region is CAISGTSYNEQFF. The CDR3 DNA follows: TGTGCCATCAGTGGGACTTCCTACAATGAGCAGTTCTTC.